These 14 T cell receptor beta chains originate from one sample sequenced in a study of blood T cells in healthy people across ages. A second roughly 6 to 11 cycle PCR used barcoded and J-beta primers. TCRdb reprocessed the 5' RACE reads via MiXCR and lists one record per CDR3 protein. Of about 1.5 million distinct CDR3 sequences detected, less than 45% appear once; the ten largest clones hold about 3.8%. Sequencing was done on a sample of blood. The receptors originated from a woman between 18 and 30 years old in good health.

In DNA, the CDR3 is TGCAGCGTTTGGGAAGGGGCCAACGTCCTGACTTTC. Translated, it gives CSVWEGANVLTF. This chain joins TRBV29-1 and TRBJ2-6, with D uncertain. Germline-derived CDR1 and CDR2 are SQVTM and ANQGSEA. The CDR3 is 12 amino acids. The V end lost 5 bases, the J end lost 4 bases, and 6 bases lay between the germline ends.

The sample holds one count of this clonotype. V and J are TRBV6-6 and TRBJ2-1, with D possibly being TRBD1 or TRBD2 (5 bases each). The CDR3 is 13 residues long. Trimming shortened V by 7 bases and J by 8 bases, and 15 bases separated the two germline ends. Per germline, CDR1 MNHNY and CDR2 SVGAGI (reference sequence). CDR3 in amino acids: CASTAVLGHEQFF. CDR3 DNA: TGTGCCAGCACAGCTGTCCTGGGACATGAGCAGTTCTTC.

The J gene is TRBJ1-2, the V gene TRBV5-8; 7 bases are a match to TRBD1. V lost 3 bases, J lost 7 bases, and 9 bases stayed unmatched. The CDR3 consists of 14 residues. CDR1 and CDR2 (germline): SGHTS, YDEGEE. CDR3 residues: CASSSQGLRFGYTF. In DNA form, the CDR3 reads TGTGCCAGCAGCTCACAGGGGTTGCGATTTGGCTACACCTTC.

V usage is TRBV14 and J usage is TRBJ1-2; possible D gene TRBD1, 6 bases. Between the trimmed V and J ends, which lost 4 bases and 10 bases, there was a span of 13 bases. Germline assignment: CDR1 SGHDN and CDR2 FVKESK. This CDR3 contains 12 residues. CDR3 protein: CASSLNRVVYTF. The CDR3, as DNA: TGTGCCAGCAGCCTGAACAGGGTTGTCTACACCTTC.

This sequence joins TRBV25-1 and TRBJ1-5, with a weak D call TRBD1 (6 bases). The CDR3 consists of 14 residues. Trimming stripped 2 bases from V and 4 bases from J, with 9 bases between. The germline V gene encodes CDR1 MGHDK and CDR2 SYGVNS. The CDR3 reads CASSEQGLNQPQHF. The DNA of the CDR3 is TGTGCCAGCAGTGAACAGGGGCTTAATCAGCCCCAGCATTTT.

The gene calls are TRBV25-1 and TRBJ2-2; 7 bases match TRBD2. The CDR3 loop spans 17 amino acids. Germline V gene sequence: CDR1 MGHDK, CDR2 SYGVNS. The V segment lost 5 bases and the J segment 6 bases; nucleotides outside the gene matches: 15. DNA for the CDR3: TGTGCCAGCAGTTATACGGTCGGCGGGAGCGTGTCCGGGGAGCTGTTTTTT. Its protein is CASSYTVGGSVSGELFF.

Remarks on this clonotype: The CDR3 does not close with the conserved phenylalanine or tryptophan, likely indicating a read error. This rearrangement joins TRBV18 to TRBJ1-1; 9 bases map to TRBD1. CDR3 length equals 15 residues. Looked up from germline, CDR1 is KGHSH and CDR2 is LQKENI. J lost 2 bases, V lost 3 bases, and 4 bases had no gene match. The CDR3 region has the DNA TGTGCCAGCTCACCGGACAGGGGCTTCAACACTGAAGCTTTCGTT. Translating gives CASSPDRGFNTEAFV.

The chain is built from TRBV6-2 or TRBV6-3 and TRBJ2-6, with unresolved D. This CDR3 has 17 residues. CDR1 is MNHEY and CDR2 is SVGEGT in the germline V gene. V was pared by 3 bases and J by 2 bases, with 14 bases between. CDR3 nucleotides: TGTGCCAGCAGTTATACCTCCGGTCGCGCTGGGGCCAACGTCCTGACTTTC. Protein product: CASSYTSGRAGANVLTF.

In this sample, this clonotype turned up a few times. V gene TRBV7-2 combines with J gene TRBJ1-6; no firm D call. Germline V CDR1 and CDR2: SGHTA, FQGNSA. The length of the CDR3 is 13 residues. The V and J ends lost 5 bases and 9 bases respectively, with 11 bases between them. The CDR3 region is CASSPRVSSPLHF. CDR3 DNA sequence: TGTGCCAGCAGCCCTAGAGTGAGTTCACCCCTCCACTTT.

CDR3 nucleotides: TGTGCCAGCAGTGATAGAAGCGGTGGGGGCGCGAATGGCTACACCTTC. This translates into CASSDRSGGGANGYTF. The genes are TRBV2 and TRBJ1-2, with a tentative D call TRBD1 (6 bases). This CDR3 region has 16 residues. Trimming stripped 3 bases from V and 6 bases from J, with 20 bases between. CDR1 SNHLY and CDR2 FYNNEI come from the germline V gene.

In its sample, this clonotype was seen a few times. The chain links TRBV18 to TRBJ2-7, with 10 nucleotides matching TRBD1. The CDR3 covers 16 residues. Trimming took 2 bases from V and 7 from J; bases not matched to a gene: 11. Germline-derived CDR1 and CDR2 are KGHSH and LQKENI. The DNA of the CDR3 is TGTGCCAGCTCACCAACCGGGACAGGGGATTACAATGAGCAGTACTTC. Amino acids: CASSPTGTGDYNEQYF.

The CDR3 is CASISGPLGTGELFF. The CDR3, as DNA: TGTGCCAGCATTTCAGGTCCTCTGGGCACCGGGGAGCTGTTTTTT. The gene calls are TRBV7-2 and TRBJ2-2, with D hard to call. This CDR3 comprises 15 residues. Germline V lookup: CDR1 SGHTA, CDR2 FQGNSA. V lost 7 bases to trimming and J lost 4 bases, with 16 bases between them.

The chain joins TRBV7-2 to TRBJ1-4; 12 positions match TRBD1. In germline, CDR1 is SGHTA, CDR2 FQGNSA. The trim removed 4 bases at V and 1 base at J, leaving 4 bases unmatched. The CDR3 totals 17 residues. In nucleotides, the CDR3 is TGTGCCAGCAGCTACCGGGACAGGGGGCGAACTAATGAAAAACTGTTTTTT. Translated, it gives CASSYRDRGRTNEKLFF.

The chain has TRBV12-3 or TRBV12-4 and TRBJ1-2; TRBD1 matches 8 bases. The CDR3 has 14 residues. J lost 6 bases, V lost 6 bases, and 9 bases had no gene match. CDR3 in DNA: TGTGCCAGCAGCCCTTCGGACAGGGAGGATGGCTACACCTTC. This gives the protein CASSPSDREDGYTF.